This TCR beta chain was recorded in a study of cytomegalovirus exposure and HLA in healthy donors. For the study at large: A preliminary data release comprised approximately 85 million unique TCRs obtained from HLA-typed donors.

Regarding this clone: Antigen specificity is unknown.

Study-wide results and limits: Across donors, most TCRs were seen rarely, yet some public ones were widespread. Among immune exposure information, only CMV serostatus was available. Some segments of the V type, notably TRBV6-2 and TRBV6-3, were excluded as indistinguishable.

It was with 60 Vbeta and 13 Jbeta primers that the PCR ran. Only in-frame clones appear in the TCRdb table, and some are missing; sequencing was by immunoSEQ multiplex PCR. This sample yields 85,000 to 90,000 clones, of which approximately 90% are seen a single time; 2.3% belongs to the top ten. Deletions cut 4 bases from V and 2 bases from J, with 12 bases between. The CDR3 has 14 residues. CDR1 and CDR2 (germline): LNHDA, SQIVND (reference sequence). The gene calls are TRBV19 and TRBJ2-7; a possible D gene is TRBD1 (6 bases). What was sequenced was PBMCs. This clonotype was obtained from a man aged 18 to 29 in good health and CMV-seronegative. CDR3 coding DNA: TGTGCCAGTAGTACTTGGGACAAAGCCTACGAGCAGTACTTC. This translates into CASSTWDKAYEQYF.